This T cell receptor beta chain was recorded in a study of blood T cell repertoires in COVID-19. Sequencing used immunoSEQ multiplex PCR; TCRdb keeps in-frame clones, though not all of them. The sample includes 150,000 to 200,000 clones, about 85% of them seen just once. Trimming took off 1 base at V and 8 bases at J, with 12 bases between the two ends. The CDR3 has 14 residues. CDR1 and CDR2 from the germline V gene are SGDLS and YYNGEE. The TCR was taken from a woman of 80 years or more with acute or convalescent COVID-19. The chain has TRBV9 and TRBJ1-4, with a weak D call TRBD1 (5 bases). Sequencing used peripheral blood. CDR3: CASSVSGRGEKLFF. The CDR3 nucleotides read TGTGCCAGCAGCGTATCGGGGCGGGGCGAAAAACTGTTTTTT.